The 25 T cell receptor beta chains below were found in one sample sequenced in a study of early T cells in non-severe SARS-CoV-2 infection. TCRdb passed the 5' RACE reads through MiXCR, listing each CDR3 protein once. The sample includes roughly 27,000 distinct CDR3 sequences, less than 10% seen only once; the top ten take about an eighth. The sample comprised whole blood. The origin of the receptors is an adult who was a healthcare worker with PCR-confirmed SARS-CoV-2 infection or an uninfected control (not recorded which).

This clonotype turned up a few times. The chain recombines TRBV5-1 with TRBJ2-7; tentative D call: TRBD1 (5 bases). The germline CDR1 and CDR2 sequences are SGHRS and YFSETQ. Deletions cut 6 bases from V and 2 bases from J, with 24 bases between. The CDR3 runs to 17 residues. For the CDR3, the DNA is TGCGCCAGCACACACACCCACAGGACCCAAAGCCCCTACGAGCAGTACTTC. Translation: CASTHTHRTQSPYEQYF.

The sample holds a few counts of this clonotype. The missing conserved phenylalanine or tryptophan at the end of this CDR3 makes a read error likely. The chain carries TRBV9 and TRBJ2-2; TRBD2 might be the D (6 bases). Trimming pared 0 bases from V and 5 bases from J, leaving 11 bases between. The CDR3 totals 15 residues. Germline assignment: CDR1 SGDLS and CDR2 YYNGEE. CDR3 protein: CASSVGQGGTGELFS. CDR3 coding DNA: TGTGCCAGCAGCGTAGGGCAGGGAGGTACCGGGGAGCTGTTTTCT.

The rearrangement uses TRBV29-1 and TRBJ2-7; 10 bases agree with TRBD1. The junction had 26 bases not matched to a gene; V was cut back by 7 bases and J by 5 bases. Germline assignment: CDR1 SQVTM and CDR2 ANQGSEA. The CDR3 spans 19 residues. The CDR3 here is CSADGRHIGVGTGENEQYF. The CDR3 DNA reads TGCAGCGCAGACGGACGACACATCGGAGTGGGGACAGGGGAAAACGAGCAGTACTTC.

The chain couples TRBV11-2 to TRBJ2-7, with D possibly being TRBD2 (5 bases). The V end lost 0 bases, the J end lost 6 bases, and 9 bases lay between the germline ends. CDR3 size: 13 residues. The germline V gene has CDR1 SGHAT and CDR2 FQNNGV. In DNA, the CDR3 is TGTGCCAGCAGCTTAGATCGAGGGTCCGAGCAGTACTTC. It codes for CASSLDRGSEQYF.

J is TRBJ2-5 and V is TRBV28; tentatively, D is TRBD1 (6 bases). CDR3 length: 15 residues. The germline gives CDR1 MDHEN, CDR2 SYDVKM. Trimming cost V 3 bases and J 3 bases, with 14 bases left between them. CDR3 in amino acids: CASSLFGDKEETQYF. CDR3 sequence (DNA): TGTGCCAGCAGTTTGTTTGGGGACAAAGAAGAGACCCAGTACTTC. Complete variable domain (other parts from reference TRBV28 and TRBJ2-5): DVKVTQSSRYLVKRTGEKVFLECVQDMDHENMFWYRQDPGLGLRLIYFSYDVKMKEKGDIPEGYSVSREKKERFSLILESASTNQTSMYLCASSLFGDKEETQYFGPGTRLLVL.

This clonotype was counted at least ten times. The chain carries TRBV28 and TRBJ1-1; D unresolved. CDR3 length equals 12 residues. The V and J ends lost 6 bases and 7 bases respectively, with 12 bases between them. CDR1 MDHEN and CDR2 SYDVKM come from the germline V gene. The CDR3 spells CASRPLEDEAFF. The DNA for the CDR3 is TGTGCCAGCAGACCTCTGGAGGATGAAGCTTTCTTT. The full variable domain, with the rest looked up from reference TRBV28 and TRBJ1-1, is DVKVTQSSRYLVKRTGEKVFLECVQDMDHENMFWYRQDPGLGLRLIYFSYDVKMKEKGDIPEGYSVSREKKERFSLILESASTNQTSMYLCASRPLEDEAFFGQGTRLTVV.

The rearrangement uses TRBV9 and TRBJ1-1; D is unclear. The ends were cut back, 1 base at V and 6 bases at J, with 10 bases in the middle. In germline, CDR1 is SGDLS, CDR2 YYNGEE. The CDR3 totals 13 residues. The CDR3 bases are TGTGCCAGCAGCGTAACGGTCCGGGCTGAAGCTTTCTTT. Translated: CASSVTVRAEAFF.

This clonotype was recorded many times. V usage is TRBV10-2 and J usage is TRBJ2-3, with TRBD1 identical over 7 bases. This CDR3 comprises 14 residues. Looked up from germline, CDR1 is WSHSY and CDR2 is SAAADI. The V and J ends lost 7 bases and 0 bases, in that order; junction bases with no gene match: 4. The CDR3, as DNA: TGCGCCAGCATCGGGACAGTCAGCACAGATACGCAGTATTTT. It is translated as CASIGTVSTDTQYF.

The rearrangement uses TRBV18 and TRBJ2-1; 9 positions agree with TRBD2. V shed 0 bases and J 7 bases; nucleotides not matched to a gene: 10. The CDR3 covers 17 residues. Looked up from germline, CDR1 is KGHSH and CDR2 is LQKENI. CDR3 residues: CASSPPSSGGYRNEQFF. The CDR3 region has the DNA TGTGCCAGCTCACCACCTTCGAGCGGGGGGTACAGAAATGAGCAGTTCTTC.

The table lists this clonotype with many counts. The V call is TRBV19, the J call TRBJ1-5; D remains unclear. V dropped 0 bases and J dropped 0 bases, with 6 bases sitting between them. The CDR3 totals 15 residues. The germline CDR1 and CDR2 sequences are LNHDA and SQIVND (reference sequence). The CDR3 loop reads CASSIEASSNQPQHF. The CDR3 DNA is TGTGCCAGTAGTATAGAAGCCAGTAGCAATCAGCCCCAGCATTTT.

The chain combines TRBV30 with TRBJ1-1; D is perhaps TRBD1 (5 bases). Germline loops: CDR1 GTSNPN, CDR2 SVGIG (reference sequence). The V gene lost 1 base and the J gene lost 5 bases, with 14 bases spanning the gap. The CDR3 has 14 residues. The CDR3 DNA reads TGTGCCTGGAGTGCAGCCCCCTGGGGGACTGAAGCTTTCTTT. This gives the protein CAWSAAPWGTEAFF.

The sample holds many counts of this clonotype. The chain couples TRBV2 to TRBJ2-3; 13 nucleotides agree with TRBD2. Germline assignment: CDR1 SNHLY and CDR2 FYNNEI. CDR3 length: 16 amino acids. V lost 7 bases and J lost 1; bases outside the gene matches: 5. CDR3 DNA: TGTGCCAGCACCGACGGGACTAGCGGGGGCACAGATACGCAGTATTTT. Translation gives CASTDGTSGGTDTQYF. The whole variable domain, remainder taken from reference TRBV2 and TRBJ2-3, is EPEVTQTPSHQVTQMGQEVILRCVPISNHLYFYWYRQILGQKVEFLVSFYNNEISEKSEIFDDQFSVERPDGSNFTLKIRSTKLEDSAMYFCASTDGTSGGTDTQYFGPGTRLTVL.

This clonotype was counted a few times. V and J are TRBV5-1 and TRBJ2-2, with D possibly TRBD1 on 6 matching bases. Trimming removed 4 bases from V and 5 bases from J, with 12 bases in between. This CDR3 spans 14 amino acids. The germline V gene has CDR1 SGHRS and CDR2 YFSETQ. CDR3 coding DNA: TGCGCCAGCAGCACGGACAGTACAACCGGGGAGCTGTTTTTT. This sequence encodes CASSTDSTTGELFF.

This clonotype showed up just a few times. The rearrangement links TRBV30 to TRBJ2-5; D gene ambiguous. The ends were cut back, 0 bases at V and 0 bases at J, with 11 bases in the middle. The germline V gene has CDR1 GTSNPN and CDR2 SVGIG (reference sequence). The CDR3 is 15 amino acids. Written as DNA, the CDR3 is TGTGCCTGGAGTGTGGCCAGCCAGTACCAAGAGACCCAGTACTTC. As protein: CAWSVASQYQETQYF.

This clonotype has ten or more counts. V gene TRBV12-3 or TRBV12-4 combines with J gene TRBJ1-5; TRBD1 aligns across 7 bases. CDR3 size: 15 residues. V shed 7 bases and J 6 bases; nucleotides not matched to a gene: 12. The CDR3 sequence: CASKPTGVGSQPQHF. The DNA for the CDR3 is TGTGCCAGCAAACCTACAGGGGTTGGAAGTCAGCCCCAGCATTTT.

This clonotype was picked up many times. V usage is TRBV9 and J usage is TRBJ1-2, with 8 bases aligning to TRBD1. Per germline, CDR1 SGDLS and CDR2 YYNGEE. J was trimmed by 7 bases and V by 0 bases; bases with no gene match: 2. CDR3 length: 13 amino acids. The CDR3 reads CASSVGGTGGYTF. The DNA for the CDR3 is TGTGCCAGCAGCGTAGGGGGGACAGGTGGCTACACCTTC.

There are many counts of this clonotype. The chain couples TRBV29-1 to TRBJ2-7; 10 bases match TRBD1. This CDR3 comprises 14 residues. Germline CDR1 SQVTM, CDR2 ANQGSEA. V lost 6 bases, J lost 1 base, and 6 bases stayed unmatched. The CDR3 DNA reads as TGCAGCGTCGTGGACAGGGGGATATCCTACGAGCAGTACTTC. Its translation is CSVVDRGISYEQYF.

V gene TRBV28 combines with J gene TRBJ2-7; TRBD2 is a possible D gene (6 bases). This CDR3 is built from 13 residues. V was cut by 7 bases and J by 9 bases, with 19 bases left in between. CDR1 is MDHEN and CDR2 is SYDVKM in the germline V gene. In DNA form, the CDR3 reads TGTGCCAGCAAAGGCGGGGACCTACGAGTGCAGTACTTC. Translation: CASKGGDLRVQYF.

This clonotype was detected many times. The CDR3 sequence: CASRRQPNTGELFF. The CDR3 DNA sequence: TGTGCCAGTAGGCGGCAACCGAACACCGGGGAGCTGTTTTTT. The chain is built from TRBV19 and TRBJ2-2; D unclear. Germline CDR1 reads LNHDA; CDR2 reads SQIVND (reference sequence). This CDR3 has 14 amino acids. V was cut by 6 bases and J by 0 bases, with 8 bases left in between. The variable domain in full, with the rest retrieved from reference TRBV19 and TRBJ2-2, is DGGITQSPKYLFRKEGQNVTLSCEQNLNHDAMYWYRQDPGQGLRLIYYSQIVNDFQKGDIAEGYSVSREKKESFPLTVTSAQKNPTAFYLCASRRQPNTGELFFGEGSRLTVL.

The chain combines TRBV29-1 with TRBJ1-1; possibly TRBD1 for D (5 bases). CDR1 SQVTM and CDR2 ANQGSEA come from the germline V gene. Trimming took off 4 bases at V and 1 base at J, with 16 bases between the two ends. This CDR3 has 15 residues. CDR3 region: CSVGGLGRTNTEAFF. The CDR3 nucleotides read TGCAGCGTTGGGGGCCTTGGGCGGACGAACACTGAAGCTTTCTTT.

This clonotype was recorded many times. This chain links TRBV7-6 with TRBJ2-4; 8 bases are shared with TRBD2. The CDR3 has 18 residues. The germline CDR1 and CDR2 sequences are SGHVS and FNYEAQ. Losses at the gene ends were 1 base for V and 4 bases for J; bases not matched to a gene: 12. CDR3 coding DNA: TGTGCCAGCAGCTTAGACTCAGCCGTAGCGGGGACAAAAAACATTCAGTACTTC. This sequence encodes CASSLDSAVAGTKNIQYF.

The V call is TRBV24-1, the J call TRBJ2-1; no definite D call. From germline, CDR1 is KGHDR and CDR2 SFDVKD. Trimming took 4 bases from V and 4 from J, leaving 7 bases between them. The CDR3 covers 13 residues. CDR3 coding DNA: TGTGCCACCAGTGAGGCTAGATACAATGAGCAGTTCTTC. This encodes CATSEARYNEQFF.

Regarding this clonotype: The germline gene is not matched at one end of the junction; a read error may be the cause. The chain joins TRBV7-7 to TRBJ2-2; D is perhaps TRBD2 (5 bases). The CDR3 spans 14 residues. From germline, CDR1 is SSHAT and CDR2 FNYEAQ (reference sequence). For the CDR3, the DNA is TGTGCTAGCAGCTTCGAACGGGGCACCGGGGAGCTGTTTTTT. This encodes CASSFERGTGELFF.

V is TRBV5-1 and J is TRBJ2-1; possibly TRBD2 for D (7 bases). CDR3 length equals 17 residues. V shed 0 bases and J shed 5 bases, with 18 bases lying between them. CDR1 SGHRS and CDR2 YFSETQ come from the germline V gene. The CDR3 sequence is CASSLALGRGTNNEQFF. The DNA for the CDR3 is TGCGCCAGCAGCTTGGCCTTGGGGCGGGGGACAAACAATGAGCAGTTCTTC.

The table lists this clonotype with many counts. CDR3 sequence reads: CASSVRQGGETQYF. The CDR3 DNA follows: TGCGCCAGCAGCGTGCGACAGGGTGGAGAGACCCAGTACTTC. The J gene is TRBJ2-5, the V gene TRBV5-1, with 7 bases matching TRBD1. Germline CDR1 reads SGHRS; CDR2 reads YFSETQ. The length of the CDR3 is 14 residues. Germline trimming cut 4 bases from V and 4 bases from J; bases unmatched to any gene: 7.